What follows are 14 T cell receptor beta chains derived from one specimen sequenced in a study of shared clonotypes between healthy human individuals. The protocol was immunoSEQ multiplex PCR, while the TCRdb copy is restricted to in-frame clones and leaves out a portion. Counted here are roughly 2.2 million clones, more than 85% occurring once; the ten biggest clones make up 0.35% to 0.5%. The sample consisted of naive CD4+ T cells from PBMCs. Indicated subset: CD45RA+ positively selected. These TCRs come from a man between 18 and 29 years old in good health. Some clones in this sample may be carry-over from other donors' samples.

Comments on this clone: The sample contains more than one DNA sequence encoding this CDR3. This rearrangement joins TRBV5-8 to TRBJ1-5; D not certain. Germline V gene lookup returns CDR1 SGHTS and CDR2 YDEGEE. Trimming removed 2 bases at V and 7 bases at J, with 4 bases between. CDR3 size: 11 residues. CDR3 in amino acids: CASSLNQPQHF. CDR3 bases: TGTGCCAGCAGCTTAAACCAGCCCCAGCATTTT.

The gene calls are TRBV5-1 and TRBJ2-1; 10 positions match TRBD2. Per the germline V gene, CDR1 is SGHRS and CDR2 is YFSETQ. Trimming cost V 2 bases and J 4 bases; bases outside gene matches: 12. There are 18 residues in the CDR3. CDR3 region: CASSFEVAGGPIYNEQFF. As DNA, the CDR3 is TGCGCCAGCAGCTTTGAGGTAGCGGGAGGACCTATTTACAATGAGCAGTTCTTC. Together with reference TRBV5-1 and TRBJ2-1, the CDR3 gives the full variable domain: KAGVTQTPRYLIKTRGQQVTLSCSPISGHRSVSWYQQTPGQGLQFLFEYFSETQRNKGNFPGRFSGRQFSNSRSEMNVSTLELGDSALYLCASSFEVAGGPIYNEQFFGPGTRLTVL.

The CDR3 bases are TGTGCCAGCAGCACCCGAGCGGCAGCCATGCGCGAGCAGTACTTC. Amino acids: CASSTRAAAMREQYF. J is TRBJ2-7 and V is TRBV6-5; tentative D call: TRBD2 (5 bases). Germline loops: CDR1 MNHEY, CDR2 SVGAGI. The length of the CDR3 is 15 residues. V was pared by 6 bases and J by 6 bases, with 21 bases between.

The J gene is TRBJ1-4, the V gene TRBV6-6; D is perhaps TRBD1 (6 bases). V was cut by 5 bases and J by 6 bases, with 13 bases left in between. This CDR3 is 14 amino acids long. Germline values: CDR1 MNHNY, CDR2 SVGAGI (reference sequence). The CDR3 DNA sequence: TGTGCCAGCAGTGCCGGGGGGCATGATGAAAAACTGTTTTTT. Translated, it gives CASSAGGHDEKLFF.

The CDR3, as DNA: TGCGCCAGCAGCCGACTAGGCCCCACCGGGGAGCTGTTTTTT. Amino acid sequence: CASSRLGPTGELFF. The genes are TRBV4-1 and TRBJ2-2; maybe TRBD2 (6 bases). Germline assignment: CDR1 MGHRA and CDR2 YSYEKL. The V gene lost 4 bases and the J gene lost 4 bases, with 10 bases spanning the gap. The CDR3 contains 14 residues.

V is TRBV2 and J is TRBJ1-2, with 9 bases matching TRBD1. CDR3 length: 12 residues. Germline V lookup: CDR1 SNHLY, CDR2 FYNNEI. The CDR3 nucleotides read TGTGCTCTGAACAGGGGGCAGCATGGCTACACCTTC. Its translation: CALNRGQHGYTF.

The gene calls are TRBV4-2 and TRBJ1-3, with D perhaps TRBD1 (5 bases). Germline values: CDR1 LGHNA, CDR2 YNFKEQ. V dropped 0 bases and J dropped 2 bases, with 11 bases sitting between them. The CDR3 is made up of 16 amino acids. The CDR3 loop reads CASSQDNRYAGNTIYF. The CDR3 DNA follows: TGTGCCAGCAGCCAAGACAACAGGTATGCTGGAAACACCATATATTTT.

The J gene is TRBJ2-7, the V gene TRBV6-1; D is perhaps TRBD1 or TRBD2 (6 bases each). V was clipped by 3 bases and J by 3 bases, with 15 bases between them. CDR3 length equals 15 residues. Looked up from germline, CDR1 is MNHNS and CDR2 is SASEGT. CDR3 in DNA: TGTGCCAGCAGTGAGCAGTGGGGGCGGGACTACGAGCAGTACTTC. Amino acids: CASSEQWGRDYEQYF.

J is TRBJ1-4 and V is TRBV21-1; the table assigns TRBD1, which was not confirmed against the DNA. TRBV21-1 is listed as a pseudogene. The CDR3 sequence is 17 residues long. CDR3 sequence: CASSKDRDRTPNEKLFF. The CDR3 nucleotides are TGTGCCAGCAGCAAGGACAGGGATCGAACTCCTAATGAAAAACTGTTTTTT.

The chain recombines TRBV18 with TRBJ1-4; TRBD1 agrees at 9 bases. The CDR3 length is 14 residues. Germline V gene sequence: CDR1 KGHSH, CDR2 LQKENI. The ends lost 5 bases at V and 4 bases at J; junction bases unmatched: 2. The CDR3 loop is CASSTDRGNEKLFF. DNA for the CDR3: TGTGCCAGCTCAACGGACAGGGGTAATGAAAAACTGTTTTTT.

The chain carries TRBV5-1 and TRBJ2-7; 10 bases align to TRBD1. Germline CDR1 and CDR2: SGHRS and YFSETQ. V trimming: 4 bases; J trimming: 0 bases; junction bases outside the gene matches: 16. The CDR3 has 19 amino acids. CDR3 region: CASSPRPGQGRLDSYEQYF. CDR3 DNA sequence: TGCGCCAGCAGCCCAAGGCCGGGACAGGGGCGCCTAGACTCCTACGAGCAGTACTTC.

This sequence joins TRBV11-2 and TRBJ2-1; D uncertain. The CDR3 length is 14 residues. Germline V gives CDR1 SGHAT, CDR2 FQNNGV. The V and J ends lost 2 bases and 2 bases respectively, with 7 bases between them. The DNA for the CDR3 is TGTGCCAGCAGCTTAATGTTAGCCTACAATGAGCAGTTCTTC. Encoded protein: CASSLMLAYNEQFF.

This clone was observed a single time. CDR3 DNA sequence: TGTGCCAGCCGGTCCACCTGGACTAGCATCCACAATGAGCAGTTCTTC. It is translated as CASRSTWTSIHNEQFF. The J gene is TRBJ2-1, the V gene TRBV28, with 8 bases matching TRBD2. This CDR3 region has 16 residues. V was clipped by 8 bases and J by 5 bases; unmatched bases: 14. Germline V lookup: CDR1 MDHEN, CDR2 SYDVKM.

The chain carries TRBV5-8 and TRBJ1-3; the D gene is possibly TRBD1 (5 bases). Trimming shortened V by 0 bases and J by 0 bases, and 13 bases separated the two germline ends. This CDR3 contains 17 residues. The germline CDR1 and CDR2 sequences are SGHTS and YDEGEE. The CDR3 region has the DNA TGTGCCAGCAGCTTGGATCCGGGGGGGAACTCTGGAAACACCATATATTTT. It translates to CASSLDPGGNSGNTIYF.